This T cell receptor beta chain was captured in a study of cytomegalovirus exposure and HLA in healthy donors. Concerning this clone: Its target is not known.

The PCR used 60 Vbeta and 13 Jbeta primers. TCRdb keeps only in-frame clones here, not all; method: immunoSEQ multiplex PCR. This table has some 120,000 clones, around three quarters appearing once. The ends were cut back, 6 bases at V and 3 bases at J, with 15 bases in the middle. CDR1 MNHNY and CDR2 SVGAGI come from the germline V gene (reference sequence). The CDR3 length is 14 residues. Findings and limits, study-wide: From TCR beta sequences, most subjects' HLA-A and HLA-B alleles were reportedly predicted accurately. Presence/absence analyses assumed roughly uniform sequencing depth across donors. Per a prior analysis, the majority of TCR beta V segments were productive roughly 87% or roughly 30% of the time.

The TCR comes from a human donor in good health. The sequenced sample consisted of PBMCs. The V and J genes are TRBV6-6 and TRBJ2-7, with no clear D. Written as DNA, the CDR3 is TGTGCCAGCAGGGCCGAACGATTGTACTACGAGCAGTACTTC. Residues: CASRAERLYYEQYF.